This T cell receptor (beta chain) was recovered during a study of blood T cells in healthy people across ages. Study-level findings and limits: Strong correlation existed between TCR beta diversity and naive T cell percentage. Across the age range, TCR beta diversity per million T cells fell in a roughly linear way.

The CDR3 is made up of 15 amino acids. Trimming shortened V by 0 bases and J by 13 bases, and 22 bases separated the two germline ends. From germline, CDR1 is DFQATT and CDR2 SNEGSKA (reference sequence). Each sample yielded at least 6 million isolated PBMCs. Concerning this clonotype: The antigen remains unidentified.

Then a second PCR, running roughly 7 to 12 cycles, was carried out with a sample-barcoded 5' primer and a J-beta primer mix. A tag from a template-switch adaptor with 12 random nucleotides marked each cDNA molecule. TCRdb used MiXCR to reprocess the 5' RACE reads, holding one entry per CDR3 protein. The sample carries 1,800,000 or so distinct CDR3 sequences, 30% to 40% recorded once. The clonotype comes from a human donor in good health. V is TRBV20-1 and J is TRBJ2-4; TRBD2 might be the D (7 bases). What was sequenced was blood. The CDR3 is CSARERGGAYNEQYF. The CDR3 coding sequence is TGCAGTGCTAGAGAAAGGGGGGGGGCCTACAATGAGCAGTACTTC.